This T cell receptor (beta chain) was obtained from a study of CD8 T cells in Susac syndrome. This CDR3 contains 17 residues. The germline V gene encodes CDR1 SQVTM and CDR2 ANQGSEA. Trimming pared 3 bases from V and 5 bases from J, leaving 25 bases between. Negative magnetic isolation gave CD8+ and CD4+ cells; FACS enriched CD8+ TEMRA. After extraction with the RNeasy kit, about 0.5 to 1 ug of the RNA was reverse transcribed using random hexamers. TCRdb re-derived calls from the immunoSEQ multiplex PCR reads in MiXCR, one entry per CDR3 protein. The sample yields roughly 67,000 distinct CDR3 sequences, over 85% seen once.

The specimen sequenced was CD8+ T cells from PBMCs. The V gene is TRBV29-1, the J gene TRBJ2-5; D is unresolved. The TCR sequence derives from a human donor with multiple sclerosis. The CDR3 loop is CSVDFLELTNFGETQYF. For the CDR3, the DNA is TGCAGCGTTGATTTCCTAGAACTTACCAACTTCGGGGAGACCCAGTACTTC.